These 26 T cell receptor beta chains were all obtained from the same sample, sequenced in a study of OX40 agonist ivuxolimab in advanced cancers. Clones were read by immunoSEQ multiplex PCR, and TCRdb kept only the in-frame ones, dropping some. The sample includes some 84,000 clones, roughly 87% of them seen just once. Sequencing used CD4+ or CD8+ T cells sorted from blood, obtained in a trial of the OX40 agonist ivuxolimab. These receptor sequences come from an adult with an advanced solid tumor such as melanoma, head and neck, liver or kidney cancer.

The rearrangement uses TRBV5-4 and TRBJ1-4; 10 bases line up with TRBD1. This CDR3 comprises 16 residues. V trimming: 7 bases; J trimming: 3 bases; junction bases outside the gene matches: 9. CDR1 and CDR2 from the germline V gene are SGHNT and YYREEE (reference sequence). CDR3 DNA: TGTGCCAGCCGCCGGGACAGGGGCCCATCTAATGAAAAACTGTTTTTT. This codes for CASRRDRGPSNEKLFF.

The rearrangement joins TRBV23-1 to TRBJ1-4; D perhaps matches TRBD1 (5 bases). TRBV23-1 is classed as an ORF, of uncertain function. V was cut by 0 bases and J by 5 bases, with 10 bases left in between. The CDR3 extends over 15 amino acids. CDR3 DNA: TGCGCCAGCAGTCAATCTTCGTCAGGGAATGAAAAACTGTTTTTT. Protein product: CASSQSSSGNEKLFF.

CDR3 region: CASSHFSSGGNTGELFF. Here the CDR3 DNA reads TGCGCCAGCAGCCACTTTTCTAGCGGGGGGAACACCGGGGAGCTGTTTTTT. V is TRBV4-3 and J is TRBJ2-2; 10 nucleotides match TRBD2. There are 17 residues in the CDR3. J gave up 1 base and V 3 bases, and 5 bases lay outside the gene matches. Germline lookup yields CDR1 LGHNA and CDR2 YSLEER.

V and J are TRBV5-1 and TRBJ1-4; TRBD1 aligns across 12 bases. This CDR3 region has 17 residues. Germline trimming cut 4 bases from V and 8 bases from J; bases unmatched to any gene: 12. Germline V CDR1 and CDR2: SGHRS, YFSETQ. The CDR3 bases are TGCGCCAGCAGCACAACCGGGACAGGGGGCGCTCAGGAAAAACTGTTTTTT. As protein: CASSTTGTGGAQEKLFF. Supplemented by reference TRBV5-1 and TRBJ1-4, the full variable domain reads KAGVTQTPRYLIKTRGQQVTLSCSPISGHRSVSWYQQTPGQGLQFLFEYFSETQRNKGNFPGRFSGRQFSNSRSEMNVSTLELGDSALYLCASSTTGTGGAQEKLFFGSGTQLSVL.

V is TRBV14 and J is TRBJ2-3; no definite D call. The CDR3 consists of 14 residues. CDR1 and CDR2 (germline): SGHDN, FVKESK. V gave up 4 bases and J gave up 7 bases, with 15 bases separating them. The CDR3 DNA reads TGTGCCAGCAGCCCGATTAGGGATTTGAATACGCAGTATTTT. Its protein product is CASSPIRDLNTQYF.

The DNA of the CDR3 is TGTGCCAGCAGTTACGCCGGGACAGCAAAATCCAATCAGCCCCAGCATTTT. Its protein product is CASSYAGTAKSNQPQHF. This sequence joins TRBV2 and TRBJ1-5; 7 bases fit TRBD1. V was pared by 5 bases and J by 3 bases, with 13 bases of the junction left unmatched. There are 17 residues in the CDR3. Germline CDR1 is SNHLY and CDR2 is FYNNEI.

This clone appeared a single time. In DNA form, the CDR3 reads TGTGCCAGCAGAACCTTTTATCGGCCAGGGTATGACAGTGGCTACACCTTC. Translation gives CASRTFYRPGYDSGYTF. J is TRBJ1-2 and V is TRBV27; D is perhaps TRBD1 (5 bases). The CDR3 totals 17 residues. The V gene lost 6 bases and the J gene lost 7 bases, with 27 bases spanning the gap. Germline-derived CDR1 and CDR2 are MNHEY and SMNVEV (reference sequence).

This rearrangement joins TRBV19 to TRBJ2-1, with TRBD1 as a possible D gene (6 bases). Germline CDR1 LNHDA, CDR2 SQIVND (reference sequence). Trimming cost V 5 bases and J 6 bases, with 14 bases left between them. CDR3 length: 14 residues. Written as DNA, the CDR3 is TGTGCCAGTAGTTTCTACGACAGGACCAATGAGCAGTTCTTC. Protein: CASSFYDRTNEQFF.

This chain uses TRBV7-2 with TRBJ1-2, with D uncertain. The CDR3 extends over 12 amino acids. CDR1 SGHTA and CDR2 FQGNSA come from the germline V gene. Trimming cost V 3 bases and J 7 bases, with 9 bases left between them. The CDR3: CASSFLSSGYTF. The CDR3, as DNA: TGTGCCAGCAGCTTCCTAAGCTCTGGCTACACCTTC.

The chain recombines TRBV28 with TRBJ2-3; 8 nucleotides align to TRBD2. Germline-derived CDR1 and CDR2 are MDHEN and SYDVKM. This CDR3 is built from 15 residues. V gave up 5 bases and J gave up 6 bases; unmatched junction bases: 10. CDR3 nucleotides: TGTGCCAGCAGTATTGAGCGGGGGCGGAGGGATACGCAGTATTTT. This encodes CASSIERGRRDTQYF.

This chain uses TRBV2 with TRBJ2-7; 12 bases agree with TRBD2. Germline CDR1 reads SNHLY; CDR2 reads FYNNEI. The CDR3 consists of 18 residues. With V trimmed by 8 bases and J by 5 bases, 19 bases remained unmatched. The CDR3 protein is CASGTAGQLAGGRDEQYF. The DNA for the CDR3 is TGTGCCAGCGGCACAGCCGGGCAACTAGCGGGAGGTCGTGACGAGCAGTACTTC.

V usage is TRBV6-1 and J usage is TRBJ2-7; D might be TRBD1 (6 bases). Germline lookup yields CDR1 MNHNS and CDR2 SASEGT. Trimming took 9 bases from V and 7 from J, leaving 16 bases between them. The CDR3 length is 12 residues. This chain's CDR3 is CASGQTGWEQYF. The CDR3 DNA reads TGTGCCAGTGGACAGACGGGGTGGGAGCAGTACTTC.

The V gene is TRBV11-2, the J gene TRBJ2-7; D not resolved. Looked up from germline, CDR1 is SGHAT and CDR2 is FQNNGV. The V end was cut by 6 bases, the J end by 2 bases, with 8 bases between. The CDR3 runs to 12 residues. Written as DNA, the CDR3 is TGTGCCAGCAGATCGAACACCTACGAGCAGTACGTC. Its translation: CASRSNTYEQYV.

V usage is TRBV6-5 and J usage is TRBJ1-2, with a tentative D call TRBD1 (5 bases). The CDR3 has 11 amino acids. Trimming removed 11 bases from V and 9 bases from J, with 16 bases in between. Per germline, CDR1 MNHEY and CDR2 SVGAGI. The CDR3 here is CAAGSEGSYTF. The CDR3, as DNA: TGTGCCGCAGGGAGTGAGGGGAGCTACACCTTC.

The chain is built from TRBV9 and TRBJ2-5; D is undetermined. Germline CDR1 SGDLS, CDR2 YYNGEE. CDR3 length equals 14 residues. Trimming left V 7 bases short and J 2 bases short, with 15 bases between. CDR3 DNA sequence: TGTGCCAGCCATAAGATACCGGGTCAAGAGACCCAGTACTTC. Translating gives CASHKIPGQETQYF.

V is TRBV6-4 and J is TRBJ2-7, with D uncertain. CDR3 length equals 15 residues. Per germline, CDR1 MRHNA and CDR2 SNTAGT. Trimming left V 8 bases short and J 4 bases short, with 21 bases between. The CDR3: CASQVFNGGVYEQYV. The CDR3 DNA follows: TGTGCCAGCCAAGTCTTCAACGGTGGGGTTTACGAGCAGTACGTC.

Only one count was recorded for this clone. The chain has TRBV27 and TRBJ2-2; D unclear. V was clipped by 3 bases and J by 4 bases, with 12 bases between them. The CDR3 totals 15 residues. Germline lookup yields CDR1 MNHEY and CDR2 SMNVEV (reference sequence). CDR3: CASSLVMSLTGELFF. The CDR3 DNA reads as TGTGCCAGCAGTTTGGTTATGAGTCTCACCGGGGAGCTGTTTTTT.

The J gene is TRBJ2-5, the V gene TRBV7-9; D uncertain. TRBJ2-7 explains the end of the DNA better; the J call may be wrong. The CDR3 has 13 residues. The V gene's germline CDR1 is SEHNR and CDR2 FQNEAQ (reference sequence). CDR3 sequence (DNA): TGTGCCAGCAGCTTAGCGGATCCCCTCGAGCAGTACTTC. This codes for CASSLADPLEQYF.

This clone has just one count. The CDR3 sequence is CSVLGGVLPSYEQYF. CDR3 sequence (DNA): TGCAGCGTCCTCGGAGGGGTCTTACCCTCCTACGAGCAGTACTTC. The chain uses TRBV29-1 and TRBJ2-7; possibly TRBD2 for D (6 bases). CDR3 length equals 15 residues. The V and J ends lost 6 bases and 0 bases respectively, with 18 bases between them. CDR1 and CDR2 from the germline V gene are SQVTM and ANQGSEA.

The chain employs TRBV18 and TRBJ1-1; no reliable D call. Germline V CDR1 and CDR2: KGHSH, LQKENI. The CDR3 has 15 amino acids. The V end lost 4 bases, the J end lost 1 base, and 13 bases lay between the germline ends. The CDR3 DNA is TGTGCCAGCTCACTTAACAAGGCCGAGAACACTGAAGCTTTCTTT. It yields the protein CASSLNKAENTEAFF.

This clone was seen just once. The rearrangement joins TRBV19 to TRBJ2-5, with 7 nucleotides matching TRBD1. The CDR3 is made up of 14 amino acids. The germline V gene encodes CDR1 LNHDA and CDR2 SQIVND (reference sequence). V lost 3 bases, J lost 4 bases, and 5 bases stayed unmatched. The CDR3 sequence is CASSIRQGGETQYF. The CDR3 DNA sequence: TGTGCCAGTAGTATTCGACAGGGCGGAGAGACCCAGTACTTC.

V usage is TRBV7-3 and J usage is TRBJ2-2; 11 positions match TRBD2. The V gene end was trimmed by 3 bases and the J gene end by 2 bases; junction bases not matched to a gene: 5. The CDR3 consists of 17 residues. Germline V gene data show CDR1 as SGHTA and CDR2 as FQGTGA. CDR3: CASSFTSGGLNTGELFF. The CDR3 nucleotides read TGTGCCAGCAGCTTTACTAGCGGGGGCCTTAACACCGGGGAGCTGTTTTTT.

V is TRBV14 and J is TRBJ2-3; perhaps TRBD1 as D (6 bases). This CDR3 comprises 13 residues. V was cut by 4 bases and J by 8 bases, with 13 bases left in between. The germline V gene encodes CDR1 SGHDN and CDR2 FVKESK. The CDR3 sequence: CASSPGVRGTQYF. The CDR3 DNA reads as TGTGCCAGCAGCCCAGGGGTGAGAGGTACGCAGTATTTT.

The rearrangement uses TRBV10-3 and TRBJ1-4; a possible D gene is TRBD1 (5 bases). In germline, CDR1 is ENHRY, CDR2 SYGVKD. This CDR3 has 13 residues. Trimming cost V 6 bases and J 4 bases, with 9 bases left between them. CDR3 sequence: CAIRAGLNEKLFF. CDR3 coding DNA: TGTGCCATCAGGGCAGGGCTTAATGAAAAACTGTTTTTT.

V gene TRBV10-3 combines with J gene TRBJ2-6, with TRBD1 identical over 8 bases. V lost 7 bases, J lost 0 bases, and 8 bases stayed unmatched. Germline V gene lookup returns CDR1 ENHRY and CDR2 SYGVKD. CDR3 size: 17 residues. The CDR3 spells CAITTGTGDSGANVLTF. CDR3 bases: TGTGCCATCACCACCGGGACAGGAGACTCTGGGGCCAACGTCCTGACTTTC.

This clone was picked up one time. Other nucleotide sequences in the sample specify the same CDR3. J is TRBJ2-3 and V is TRBV5-1; D may be TRBD1 (5 bases). CDR3 size: 14 residues. Deletions cut 0 bases from V and 5 bases from J, with 10 bases between. The germline V gene encodes CDR1 SGHRS and CDR2 YFSETQ. This CDR3 reads CASSLERGGDTQYF. In DNA form, the CDR3 reads TGCGCCAGCAGCTTGGAAAGGGGTGGAGATACGCAGTATTTT. Based on the CDR3 plus reference TRBV5-1 and TRBJ2-3, the full variable domain is KAGVTQTPRYLIKTRGQQVTLSCSPISGHRSVSWYQQTPGQGLQFLFEYFSETQRNKGNFPGRFSGRQFSNSRSEMNVSTLELGDSALYLCASSLERGGDTQYFGPGTRLTVL.